Listed here is a single T cell receptor (beta chain). It lacks a known antigen. Nothing much larger sits one base from this clone, and base qualities are not available. TCRbeta CDR3 regions were amplified from genomic DNA by means of the immunoSEQ Assay, a bias-controlled multiplex PCR. The paper's data handling went like this. The number of nucleated cells in each sample was estimated by amplification of reference gene primers within the assay. To quantify the absolute abundance of each unique TCRbeta CDR3 rearrangement, sequence reads were collapsed and filtered. For each sample, productive Simpson clonality was calculated as the square root of Simpson's diversity index across productive rearrangements. As stored in TCRdb, this immuneACCESS dataset retains in-frame rearrangements with V and J assigned. A fraction of the clones does not appear; measured against another copy, unresolved V genes explain less than half of the discrepancy, and the remainder lacks a known reason. The V and J calls and clone size come from that table; D and trimming were worked out from the DNA. This sample comprises about 160,000 clones, roughly four fifths of them detected only once. The ten top clones hold 22% of the sample.

The CDR3 contains 17 residues, cysteine and phenylalanine counted. Only the CDR3 region is kept as DNA, spanning 51 bases read in frame from base 1. CDR1 and CDR2 are read off the germline V gene as MGHDK and SYGVNS. V lost 4 bases and J lost 2 bases, and the count of bases not matched to a germline gene is 13. This record comes from a study of blood T cell repertoires in COVID-19 (dated by TCRdb to 2018 to 2021). Regarding the study in general: Samples covering the acute and convalescent phases of COVID-19 were provided by collaborators in the United States, Italy and Spain. The prospective study material was composed of cDNA or gDNA derived from T cells, B-cell-depleted T cells, or PBMCs. The dataset comprised deeply sampled blood TCRbeta repertoires from subjects exposed to, actively infected with, or recovered from COVID-19. The repertoires were released in a freely available public database meant as a resource for research on the immune response to SARS-CoV-2. The samples were drawn from the first 160 participants of the ongoing ImmuneRACE study and from some 1,300 subjects provided by 6 global collaborators. The sample metadata nearly always contained a de-identified subject ID, COVID-19 status, age in years and sex. Where available, HLA class I and class II types were taken from metadata supplied by the sample provider and were not determined by assay-based typing.

Collaborating institutions collected whole blood in K2EDTA tubes following their own protocols. For TCRbeta analysis, collaborators shipped samples in one of three forms: frozen whole blood, isolated PBMCs, or DNA extracted from either of those sample types. The study at large found these results: The amount of clinical and demographic metadata varied by source and participant and was provided uncurated.

This sequence uses TRBV25-1 and TRBJ2-5; 7 nucleotides in the junction match TRBD2. The sample taken for sequencing was peripheral blood. The receptor comes from a woman aged 80 or over with acute or convalescent COVID-19. Here the CDR3 is given as CASSGDLLAWGQETQYF. The DNA is TGTGCCAGCAGTGGAGATCTACTAGCGTGGGGACAAGAGACCCAGTACTTC.